The sequence of this T cell receptor beta chain was determined in a study of blood T cells in healthy people across ages. Primed by a sample-barcoded 5' primer and a J-beta primer mix, a second PCR proceeded for roughly 6 to 12 cycles. TCRdb passed the 5' RACE reads through MiXCR, listing each CDR3 protein once. This sample has 500,000 to 700,000 distinct CDR3 sequences, with approximately 30% found just once. This clonotype was counted at least ten times. Germline CDR1 SGHDN, CDR2 FVKESK. CDR3 length equals 15 residues. With 4 bases clipped from V and 5 bases from J, the junction kept 5 bases outside the gene matches.

The receptor was derived from a woman older than 75 in good health. This chain links TRBV14 with TRBJ2-7, with 13 bases aligning to TRBD2. The sample taken for sequencing was blood. The DNA of the CDR3 is TGTGCCAGCAGCCCTCGGACTAGCGGGGGCCACGAGCAGTACTTC. This codes for CASSPRTSGGHEQYF. The full variable domain, in which reference TRBV14 and TRBJ2-7 provide the parts outside the CDR3, is EAGVTQFPSHSVIEKGQTVTLRCDPISGHDNLYWYRRVMGKEIKFLLHFVKESKQDESGMPNNRFLAERTGGTYSTLKVQPAELEDSGVYFCASSPRTSGGHEQYFGPGTRLTVT.